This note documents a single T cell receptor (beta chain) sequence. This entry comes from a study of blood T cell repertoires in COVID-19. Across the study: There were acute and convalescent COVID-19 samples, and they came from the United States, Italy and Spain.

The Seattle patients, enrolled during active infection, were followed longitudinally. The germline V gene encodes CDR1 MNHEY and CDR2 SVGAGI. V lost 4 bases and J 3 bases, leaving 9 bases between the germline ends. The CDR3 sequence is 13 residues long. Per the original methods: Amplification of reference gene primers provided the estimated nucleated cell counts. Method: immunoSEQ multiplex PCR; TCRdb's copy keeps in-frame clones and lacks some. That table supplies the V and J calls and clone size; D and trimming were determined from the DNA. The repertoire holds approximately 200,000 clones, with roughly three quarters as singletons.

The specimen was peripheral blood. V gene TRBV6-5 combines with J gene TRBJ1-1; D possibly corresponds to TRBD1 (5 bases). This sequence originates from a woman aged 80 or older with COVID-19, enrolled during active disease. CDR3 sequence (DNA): TGTGCCAGCAGTTCGACAGTCGACACTGAAGCTTTCTTT. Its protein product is CASSSTVDTEAFF.